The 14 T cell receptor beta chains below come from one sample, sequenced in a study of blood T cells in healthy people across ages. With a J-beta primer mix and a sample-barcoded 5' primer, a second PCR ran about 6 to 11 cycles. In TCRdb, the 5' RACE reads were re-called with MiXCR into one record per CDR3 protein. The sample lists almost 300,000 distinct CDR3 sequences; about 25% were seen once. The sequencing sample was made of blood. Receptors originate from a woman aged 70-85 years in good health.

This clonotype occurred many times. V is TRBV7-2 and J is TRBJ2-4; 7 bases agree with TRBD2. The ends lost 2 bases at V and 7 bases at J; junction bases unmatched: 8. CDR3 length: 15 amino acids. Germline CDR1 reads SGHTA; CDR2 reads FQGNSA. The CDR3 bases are TGTGCCAGCAGCTTAAGGGCGGGAGCACTGAACATTCAGTACTTC. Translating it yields CASSLRAGALNIQYF. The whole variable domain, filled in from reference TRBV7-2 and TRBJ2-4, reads GAGVSQSPSNKVTEKGKDVELRCDPISGHTALYWYRQSLGQGLEFLIYFQGNSAPDKSGLPSDRFSAERTGGSVSTLTIQRTQQEDSAVYLCASSLRAGALNIQYFGAGTRLSVL.

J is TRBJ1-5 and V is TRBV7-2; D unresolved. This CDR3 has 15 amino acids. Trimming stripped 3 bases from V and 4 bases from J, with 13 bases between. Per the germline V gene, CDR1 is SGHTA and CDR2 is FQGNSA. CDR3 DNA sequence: TGTGCCAGCAGCTTTAACATTGACTATAATCAGCCCCAGCATTTT. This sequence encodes CASSFNIDYNQPQHF.

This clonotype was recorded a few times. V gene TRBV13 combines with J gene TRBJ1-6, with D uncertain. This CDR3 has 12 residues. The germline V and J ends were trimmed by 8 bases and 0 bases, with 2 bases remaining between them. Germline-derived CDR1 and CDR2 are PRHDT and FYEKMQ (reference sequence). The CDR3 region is CASDSYNSPLHF. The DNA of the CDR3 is TGTGCCAGCGACTCCTATAATTCACCCCTCCACTTT.

CDR3 residues: CASSGTGGYNEQFF. As DNA, the CDR3 is TGTGCCAGCAGTGGGACAGGGGGATACAATGAGCAGTTCTTC. This rearrangement joins TRBV2 to TRBJ2-1; 10 positions match TRBD1. This CDR3 has 14 amino acids. Unmatched junction bases numbered 1, after V lost 4 bases and J lost 4 bases. Germline values: CDR1 SNHLY, CDR2 FYNNEI. Full variable domain (outside the CDR3, taken from reference TRBV2 and TRBJ2-1): EPEVTQTPSHQVTQMGQEVILRCVPISNHLYFYWYRQILGQKVEFLVSFYNNEISEKSEIFDDQFSVERPDGSNFTLKIRSTKLEDSAMYFCASSGTGGYNEQFFGPGTRLTVL.

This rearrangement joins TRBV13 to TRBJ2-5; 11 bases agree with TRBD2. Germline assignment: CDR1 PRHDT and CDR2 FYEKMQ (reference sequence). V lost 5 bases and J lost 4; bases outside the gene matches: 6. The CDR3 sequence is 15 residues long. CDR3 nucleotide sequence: TGTGCCAGCAGCCTAAGACTAGCGGGGAGAGAGACCCAGTACTTC. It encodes CASSLRLAGRETQYF. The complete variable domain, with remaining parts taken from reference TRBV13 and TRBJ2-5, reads AAGVIQSPRHLIKEKRETATLKCYPIPRHDTVYWYQQGPGQDPQFLISFYEKMQSDKGSIPDRFSAQQFSDYHSELNMSSLELGDSALYFCASSLRLAGRETQYFGPGTRLLVL.

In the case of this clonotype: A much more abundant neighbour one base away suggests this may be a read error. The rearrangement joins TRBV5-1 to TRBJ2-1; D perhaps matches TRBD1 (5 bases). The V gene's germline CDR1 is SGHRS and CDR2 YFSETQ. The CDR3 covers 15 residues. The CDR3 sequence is CANSLHQGDRNEQFF. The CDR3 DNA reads TGCGCCAACAGCTTGCACCAAGGGGATAGGAATGAGCAGTTCTTC. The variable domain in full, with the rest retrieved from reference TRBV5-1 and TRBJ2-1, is KAGVTQTPRYLIKTRGQQVTLSCSPISGHRSVSWYQQTPGQGLQFLFEYFSETQRNKGNFPGRFSGRQFSNSRSEMNVSTLELGDSALYLCANSLHQGDRNEQFFGPGTRLTVL.

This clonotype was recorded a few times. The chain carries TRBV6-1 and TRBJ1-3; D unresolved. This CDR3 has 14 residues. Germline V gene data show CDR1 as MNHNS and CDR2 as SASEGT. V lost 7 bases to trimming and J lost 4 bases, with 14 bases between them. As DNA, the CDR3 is TGTGCCAGCAAAACAAAAGGGTGGGGAAACACCATATATTTT. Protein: CASKTKGWGNTIYF.

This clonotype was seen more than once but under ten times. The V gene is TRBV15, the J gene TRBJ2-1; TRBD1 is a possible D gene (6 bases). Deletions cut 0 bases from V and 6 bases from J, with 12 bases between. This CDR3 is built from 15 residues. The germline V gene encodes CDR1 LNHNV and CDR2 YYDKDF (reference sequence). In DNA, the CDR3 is TGTGCCACCAGCAGAGAGGGACATAATACCAATGAGCAGTTCTTC. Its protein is CATSREGHNTNEQFF. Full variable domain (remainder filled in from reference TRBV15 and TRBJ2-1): DAMVIQNPRYQVTQFGKPVTLSCSQTLNHNVMYWYQQKSSQAPKLLFHYYDKDFNNEADTPDNFQSRRPNTSFCFLDIRSPGLGDTAMYLCATSREGHNTNEQFFGPGTRLTVL.

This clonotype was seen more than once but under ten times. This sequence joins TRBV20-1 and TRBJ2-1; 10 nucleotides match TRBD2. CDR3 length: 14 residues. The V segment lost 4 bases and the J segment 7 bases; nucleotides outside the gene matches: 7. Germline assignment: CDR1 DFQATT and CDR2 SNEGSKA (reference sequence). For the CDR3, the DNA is TGCAGTGCTATTCGAACTAGCGGGATTAATGAGCAGTTCTTC. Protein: CSAIRTSGINEQFF.

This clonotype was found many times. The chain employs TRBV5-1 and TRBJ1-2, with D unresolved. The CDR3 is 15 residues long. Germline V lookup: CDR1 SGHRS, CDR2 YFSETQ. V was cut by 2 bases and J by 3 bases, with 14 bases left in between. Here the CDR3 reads CASSFEGQLDYGYTF. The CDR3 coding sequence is TGCGCCAGCAGCTTCGAGGGTCAACTAGACTATGGCTACACCTTC.

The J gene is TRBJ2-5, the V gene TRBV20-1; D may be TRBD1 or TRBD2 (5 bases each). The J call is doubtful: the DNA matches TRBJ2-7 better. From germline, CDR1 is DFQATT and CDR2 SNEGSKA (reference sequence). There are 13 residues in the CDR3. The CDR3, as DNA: TGCAGTGCGCCCGGGACGGCTTCCTACGAGCAGTACTTC. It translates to CSAPGTASYEQYF.

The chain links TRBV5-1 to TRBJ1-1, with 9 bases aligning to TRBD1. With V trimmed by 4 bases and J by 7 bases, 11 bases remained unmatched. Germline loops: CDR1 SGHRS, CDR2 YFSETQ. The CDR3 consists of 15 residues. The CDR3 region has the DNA TGCGCCAGCAGCCTTCGGACAGGGGCCGTGGATGAAGCTTTCTTT. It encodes CASSLRTGAVDEAFF.

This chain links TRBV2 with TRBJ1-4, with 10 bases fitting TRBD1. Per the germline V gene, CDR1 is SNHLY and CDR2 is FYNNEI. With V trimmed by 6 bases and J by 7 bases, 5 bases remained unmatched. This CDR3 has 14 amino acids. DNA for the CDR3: TGTGCCAGCAGACTGACAGGGGGCTCTGAAAAACTGTTTTTT. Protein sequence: CASRLTGGSEKLFF.

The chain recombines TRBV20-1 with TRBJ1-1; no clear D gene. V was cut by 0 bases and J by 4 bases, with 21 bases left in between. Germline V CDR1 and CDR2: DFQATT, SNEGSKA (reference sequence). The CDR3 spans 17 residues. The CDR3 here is CSARDHGGRARGTEAFF. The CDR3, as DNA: TGCAGTGCTAGAGATCACGGCGGAAGGGCCCGGGGCACTGAAGCTTTCTTT.